Listed below are T cell receptor beta chains from one sample, sequenced in a study of CD8 T cells in ankylosing spondylitis. TCRdb ran MiXCR on the 5' RACE reads and lists one entry per CDR3 protein. The sample shows fewer than 550,000 distinct CDR3 sequences, about 5.2% of them seen only once. The sequenced material came from blood, either unsorted or a sorted T cell fraction (not recorded which). The receptors shown here come from a male donor with ankylosing spondylitis. CDR3s include the opening cysteine and the closing phenylalanine or tryptophan. A D gene is named only where the DNA matches it firmly. Clone size appears in some rows only: once, few, many, or a class for an expanded clone.

j_call	v_call	d_call	clone_size	cdr3_nt	cdr3_aa
TRBJ2-1	TRBV10-3	.	many	TGTGCCATCAGTGAGATCAGTAGCTCCTACAATGAGCAGTTCTTC	CAISEISSSYNEQFF
TRBJ2-4	TRBV7-8	.	many	TGTGCCAGCAGTTTTAACTGGGACTTAGCCAAAAACATTCAGTACTTC	CASSFNWDLAKNIQYF
TRBJ1-2	TRBV29-1	.	many	TGCAGCGTTGGCGGAGCTAACTATGGCTACACCTTC	CSVGGANYGYTF
TRBJ2-5	TRBV7-9	.	many	TGTGCCAGCAGCTTAGTGTCAGGGATGCAAGAGACCCAGTACTTC	CASSLVSGMQETQYF
TRBJ2-7	TRBV7-9	.	many	TGTGCCAGCAGCTCACCAGGGGTCCCCTACGAGCAGTACTTC	CASSSPGVPYEQYF
TRBJ2-5	TRBV29-1	.	many	TGCAGCGTTTGGTGGGGGCGCGAGGAGACCCAGTACTTC	CSVWWGREETQYF
TRBJ2-1	TRBV27	TRBD2	many	TGTGCCAGCAGTTTATTAGCGGGAGGCAACTACAATGAGCAGTTCTTC	CASSLLAGGNYNEQFF
TRBJ2-5	TRBV5-1	.	many	TGCGCCAGCAGCGTACAACAGGGTGAAGAGACCCAGTACTTC	CASSVQQGEETQYF
TRBJ2-2	TRBV5-1	.	many	TGCGCCAGCAGCATCCTGTATGGGAACACCGGGGAGCTGTTTTTT	CASSILYGNTGELFF
TRBJ1-4	TRBV5-1	.	many	TGCGCCAGCAGCTTCATGCCCTTGGCGCGGGGTAATAATGAAAAACTGTTTTTT	CASSFMPLARGNNEKLFF
TRBJ2-1	TRBV6-2/TRBV6-3	.	.	TGTGACAGCAGGGGAAGAAGCTCCTACAATGAGCAGTTCTTC	CDSRGRSSYNEQFF
TRBJ2-7	TRBV29-1	.	many	TGCAGCGCTTTCGGCCGATCGTCCTACGAGCAGTACTTC	CSAFGRSSYEQYF
TRBJ2-7	TRBV10-3	TRBD1	many	TGTGCCACAACACAGGGGAGCGAGCAGTACTTC	CATTQGSEQYF
TRBJ2-7	TRBV6-2/TRBV6-3	.	.	TGTGCCAGCAGGGTGGCCGTTGGCTACGAGCAGTACTTC	CASRVAVGYEQYF
TRBJ1-1	TRBV6-6	.	.	TGTGCCAGCAGTTATCAGGTTGAAGCTTTCTTT	CASSYQVEAFF
TRBJ2-1	TRBV6-1	TRBD2	many	TGTGCCAGCAGAATTCTCGCGGGAGGGGAGCAGTTCTTC	CASRILAGGEQFF
TRBJ1-4	TRBV7-2	.	many	TGTGCCAGCAGCCCCCAACGAGAAAAACTGTTTTTT	CASSPQREKLFF
TRBJ2-3	TRBV5-6	.	few	TGTGCCAGCAGCTTGAGACGGTCAGCCGACAGCACAGATACGCAGTATTTT	CASSLRRSADSTDTQYF
TRBJ1-2	TRBV18	.	many	TGTGCCAGCTCACAGGCCGTAGCCGGGGTAGGTGGCTACACCTTC	CASSQAVAGVGGYTF
TRBJ2-1	TRBV18	.	.	TGTGCCAGCTCACCACCAGAATTGGGGAGCCGGTACAATGAGCAGTTCTTC	CASSPPELGSRYNEQFF
TRBJ1-1	TRBV5-1	.	many	TGCGCCAGCAGCTTGGGAGACCTCCTGGGGACTGAAGCTTTCTTT	CASSLGDLLGTEAFF
TRBJ2-3	TRBV6-1	TRBD2	many	TGTGCCAGCAGTGGGACTAGCGGGGTAGTGGGTACGCAGTATTTT	CASSGTSGVVGTQYF
TRBJ1-6	TRBV4-1	.	.	TGCGCCAGCAGCCAACTTGGAGGGAAAACAGGTTCACCCCTCCACTTT	CASSQLGGKTGSPLHF
TRBJ2-4	TRBV24-1	TRBD1	many	TGTGCCACCAGTGATTCAGGACAGGGGGGAAACATTCAGTACTTC	CATSDSGQGGNIQYF
TRBJ2-1	TRBV20-1	.	many	TGCAGTGCTGCGGTTCGGGGGGCAACCTCCTACAATGAGCAGTTCTTC	CSAAVRGATSYNEQFF
TRBJ2-5	TRBV5-1	.	few	TGCGCCAGCAGCCTGGGGGACCTCGCTCCCCAGTACTTC	CASSLGDLAPQYF
TRBJ1-4	TRBV5-6	.	many	TGTGCCAGCAGCACCTACAGGAGGTTGCATTATCGACTGTTTTTT	CASSTYRRLHYRLFF
TRBJ1-2	TRBV2	.	.	TGTGCCAGCAGGGGCTACACCTTC	CASRGYTF
TRBJ2-5	TRBV5-6	TRBD1	many	TGTGCCAGCAGCTCTTACCGGGACAGGGAAGAGACCCAGTACTTC	CASSSYRDREETQYF
TRBJ1-4	TRBV20-1	TRBD1	many	TGCAGTGCTAGAGACAGCTCAACAGGGGTGGGGGAAAAACTGTTTTTT	CSARDSSTGVGEKLFF
TRBJ1-5	TRBV6-1	.	many	TGTGCCAGCAGTGAAAAGGTGAGGGGTGTTCAGCCCCAGCATTTT	CASSEKVRGVQPQHF
TRBJ2-3	TRBV4-3	.	many	TGCGCCAGCAGCCCCAGTAAGGTTCTCAATACGCAGTATTTT	CASSPSKVLNTQYF
TRBJ1-1	TRBV19	TRBD1	many	TGTGCCAGTAGTATGGACAGGGGAAACACTGAAGCTTTCTTT	CASSMDRGNTEAFF
TRBJ2-1	TRBV24-1	TRBD2	many	TGTGCCACCAGTGACCGACTAGCGGGAGGCAATGAGCAGTTCTTC	CATSDRLAGGNEQFF
TRBJ2-7	TRBV6-2/TRBV6-3	TRBD2	many	TGTGCCAGCAGCTACCCCTGGGAGGCGGGAGTCGAGCAGTACTTC	CASSYPWEAGVEQYF
TRBJ1-4	TRBV20-1	.	few	TGCAGTGCTAGGGGGCTGTATGAAAAACTGTTTTTT	CSARGLYEKLFF
TRBJ1-4	TRBV20-1	TRBD1	.	TGCTGTGCTAGTGGGGGAGACAGGGGGATGACTAATGAAAAACTGTTTTTT	CCASGGDRGMTNEKLFF
TRBJ2-3	TRBV3-1	.	.	TGTGCCAGCAGCAAAGATCGTAGGGGGAGACCCCTGGATACGCAGTATTTT	CASSKDRRGRPLDTQYF
TRBJ2-6	TRBV4-3	.	few	TGCGCCAGCAGCCAAGAGTTTTCAGCTGGGGCCAACGTCCTGACTTTC	CASSQEFSAGANVLTF
TRBJ1-2	TRBV6-6	.	many	TGTGCCAGCAGTTCTCCGGGACGCTATGGCTACACCTTC	CASSSPGRYGYTF
TRBJ2-3	TRBV5-5	TRBD2	many	TGTGCCAGCAGCTTGGGACCCTATAGCGGGAGAACAGATACGCAGTATTTT	CASSLGPYSGRTDTQYF
TRBJ2-1	TRBV5-1	.	many	TGCGCCAGCAGCTTCGGGCAGTCCTACTACAATGAGCAGTTCTTC	CASSFGQSYYNEQFF
TRBJ2-2	TRBV5-1	.	many	TGCGCCAGCAGCTTGGTAGGACACCTCACCGGGGAGCTGTTTTTT	CASSLVGHLTGELFF
TRBJ2-4	TRBV28	.	many	TGTGCCAGCAGTTTATCTCAGACAGGAAACATTCAGTACTTC	CASSLSQTGNIQYF
TRBJ1-5	TRBV20-1	TRBD1	many	TGCAGTGCTAGACTTAACAGGGGGATCCGTCCCCAGCATTTT	CSARLNRGIRPQHF
TRBJ2-1	TRBV29-1	TRBD2	many	TGCAGCGTGGGGGGGTACAATGAGCAGTTCTTC	CSVGGYNEQFF
TRBJ2-3	TRBV5-1	.	many	TGCGCCAGCAGCTTGGGAGTGGGAGATCCGACAGATACGCAGTATTTT	CASSLGVGDPTDTQYF
TRBJ2-5	TRBV11-2	TRBD1	.	TGTGCCAGCAGCTTACTTACAGGGGACGAGACCCAGTACTTC	CASSLLTGDETQYF
TRBJ2-3	TRBV4-2	.	many	TGTGCCAGCAGCCCCCCTTGGTCAACAGATACGCAGTATTTT	CASSPPWSTDTQYF
TRBJ1-2	TRBV10-3	TRBD1	.	TGTGCCATCAGTGGATACAGGGGGCCTAACTATGGCTACACCTTC	CAISGYRGPNYGYTF
TRBJ1-4	TRBV12-3/TRBV12-4	.	many	TGTGCCAGCAGTTTTGGGGATGAAAAACTGTTTTTT	CASSFGDEKLFF
TRBJ2-5	TRBV12-3/TRBV12-4	.	many	TGTGCCAGCAGTTTCTTCCGCGGAAGAGAGACCCAGTACTTC	CASSFFRGRETQYF